This T cell receptor beta chain was captured by sequencing in a study of T cell changes during pregnancy in multiple sclerosis. Assay used: immunoSEQ multiplex PCR; TCRdb lists only in-frame clones, some missing. The profile shows 30,000 to 40,000 clones, more than 75% of them singletons. The CDR3 spans 14 residues. V lost 2 bases, J lost 4 bases, and 2 bases stayed unmatched. Per the germline V gene, CDR1 is SGHVS and CDR2 is FQNEAQ. This TCR came from a female donor with multiple sclerosis, enrolled in a pregnancy study. The sequencing used CD8+ T cells from peripheral blood mononuclear cells, collected in the third trimester of pregnancy. The rearrangement uses TRBV7-8 and TRBJ1-5; 7 bases are shared with TRBD1. CDR3 in DNA: TGTGCCAGCAGCTTATCGACAGGGAATCAGCCCCAGCATTTT. Its translation: CASSLSTGNQPQHF.